A selection of T cell receptor beta chains follows, all from one sample in a study of T cells in Graves' hyperthyroidism and ophthalmopathy. TCRdb called the multiplex PCR reads again in MiXCR, with one record for every CDR3 protein. The data hold about 400,000 distinct CDR3 sequences, with more than 13% observed a single time. Sequencing used blood. The receptors originated from a woman aged 25 to 39 with Graves' hyperthyroidism. Both conserved end residues are part of each CDR3. Clone sizes are given selectively: once, few, many, or a class where the clone is expanded.

>13|TRBJ2-1|TRBV6-1|NA
CVSRPPQASEQFF
>13|TRBJ2-3|TRBV10-3|many
CAADSGPGDTQYF
>13|TRBJ2-5|TRBV5-5|NA
CASSLSHGETQYF
>15|TRBJ2-7|TRBV27|many
CASSLERGSSYEQYF
>14|TRBJ2-7|TRBV20-1|many
CSARVASGIYEQYF
>15|TRBJ2-4|TRBV24-1|few
CATSDPSAGWDIQYF
>18|TRBJ1-1|TRBV27|once
CASSRDLRGARLNTEAFF
>15|TRBJ1-5|TRBV12-3/TRBV12-4|few
CASRKPVGGNQPQHF
>16|TRBJ2-5|TRBV3-1|many
CASSQIDRGPQETQYF
>15|TRBJ2-3|TRBV12-3/TRBV12-4|many
CASSLLSSGRDTQYF
>12|TRBJ2-1|TRBV6-1|NA
CASSEAGAGQFF
>14|TRBJ2-5|TRBV28|many
CASSDPDSQETQYF
>17|TRBJ1-5|TRBV7-8|few
CASSQETGGISNQPQHF
>16|TRBJ2-1|TRBV5-4|NA
CASSFYRDPTFGEQFF
>12|TRBJ1-1|TRBV12-3/TRBV12-4|NA
CASSHTNTEAFF
>13|TRBJ2-5|TRBV28|many
CASSLSGSETQYF
>12|TRBJ2-2|TRBV27|few
CASSFYTGELFF
>11|TRBJ1-1|TRBV24-1|many
CATSDSSEAFF
>13|TRBJ2-7|TRBV30|many
CAWSQGGRYEQYF
>16|TRBJ1-5|TRBV4-1|NA
CASSPRGTRSNQPQHF
>17|TRBJ2-3|TRBV13|many
CASSRRGTGGSTDTQYF
>15|TRBJ2-4|TRBV5-1|many
CASSRGQGDVSIQYF